These T cell receptor beta chains were read from a single sample in a study of identical twins. TCRdb passed the 5' RACE reads through MiXCR, listing each CDR3 protein once. The sample consists of 460,000 or so distinct CDR3 sequences, over 12% of them appearing once. The same sample was also used in a study of yellow fever vaccine responses in identical twins.

What was sequenced was CD4+ T cells sorted from blood. These receptors were collected from a young woman in good health. The CDR3 runs from the conserved cysteine through the conserved F or W. The order of the fields is J gene, D gene, clone size, V gene, CDR3 protein, CDR3 DNA. A D gene is named only where the DNA matches it firmly. Clone size is stated in some rows and not others, as once, few, many or a class when expanded.

TRBJ2-2 TRBD2 few TRBV5-1 CASSFVAGNTGELFF TGCGCCAGCAGCTTCGTAGCGGGGAACACCGGGGAGCTGTTTTTT
TRBJ2-3 - few TRBV15 CATRVGGAVTDTQYF TGTGCCACCAGGGTAGGGGGGGCCGTGACAGATACGCAGTATTTT
TRBJ1-2 - - TRBV4-2 CASSHRVGQKDGYTF TGTGCCAGCAGCCACCGTGTGGGGCAAAAGGATGGCTACACCTTC
TRBJ2-5 - few TRBV11-2 CASSLVGPSVPYQETQYF TGTGCCAGCAGCTTAGTTGGGCCTTCAGTACCGTACCAAGAGACCCAGTACTTC
TRBJ2-5 - - TRBV20-1 CSARVDRETQYF TGCAGTGCTAGAGTAGATCGAGAGACCCAGTACTTC
TRBJ2-7 - few TRBV5-1 CASSFSPGRVDEQYF TGCGCCAGCAGCTTTTCCCCGGGACGGGTTGACGAGCAGTACTTC
TRBJ2-6 - few TRBV7-2 CASSFKKSSGANVLTF TGTGCCAGCAGCTTCAAAAAGAGCTCTGGGGCCAACGTCCTGACTTTC
TRBJ1-2 - - TRBV10-3 CAYSGGHGYTF TGTGCCTACTCCGGGGGTCATGGCTACACCTTC
TRBJ2-3 - few TRBV4-3 CASSQVWRTDTQYF TGCGCCAGCAGCCAAGTTTGGCGCACAGATACGCAGTATTTT
TRBJ2-3 TRBD1 few TRBV7-9 CASSSWGTGGTDTQYF TGTGCCAGCAGCTCGTGGGGGACAGGGGGCACAGATACGCAGTATTTT
TRBJ2-7 - few TRBV27 CASSFIGDGSYEQYF TGTGCCAGCAGTTTTATCGGGGACGGCTCCTACGAGCAGTACTTC
TRBJ1-2 - - TRBV2 CASTPSGRNYGYTF TGTGCCAGCACCCCGAGCGGCCGGAACTATGGCTACACCTTC
TRBJ2-1 TRBD2 many TRBV29-1 CSVEVVRRGDAGGPKQFF TGCAGCGTTGAAGTAGTTAGGAGAGGCGATGCGGGAGGCCCAAAGCAGTTCTTC
TRBJ2-3 TRBD2 many TRBV3-1 CASSVAGGRSDTQYF TGTGCCAGCAGCGTAGCGGGCGGGCGATCAGATACGCAGTATTTT
TRBJ2-1 TRBD1 - TRBV7-3 CASSQTGGSDEQFF TGTGCCAGCAGCCAAACAGGGGGCTCGGATGAGCAGTTCTTC
TRBJ2-3 TRBD2 - TRBV29-1 CSVGSLLAGPSTDTQYF TGCAGCGTTGGCTCCCTATTAGCGGGGCCTAGCACAGATACGCAGTATTTT
TRBJ2-7 - - TRBV3-1 CASSPAPTEQYF TGTGCCAGCAGCCCAGCTCCGACCGAGCAGTACTTC
TRBJ1-3 - many TRBV12-3/TRBV12-4 CASGYDRRGNTIYF TGTGCCAGCGGTTACGACAGGCGCGGAAACACCATATATTTT
TRBJ2-7 TRBD1 - TRBV4-3 CASSHRHRGPYEQYF TGCGCCAGCAGCCACCGGCATAGGGGGCCCTACGAGCAGTACTTC
TRBJ1-6 - - TRBV2 CASSTQGRELSPLHF TGTGCCAGCAGTACCCAGGGGAGGGAACTCTCACCCCTCCACTTT
TRBJ2-3 - - TRBV6-2/TRBV6-3 CASSPFRGSTDTQYF TGTGCCAGCAGTCCCTTTCGCGGTAGCACAGATACGCAGTATTTT
TRBJ2-1 - - TRBV4-2 CASSRNGRDNEQFF TGTGCCAGCAGCCGAAATGGACGAGACAATGAGCAGTTCTTC
TRBJ2-5 - - TRBV7-9 CASSLAPRAETQYF TGTGCCAGCAGCTTAGCGCCCAGGGCGGAGACCCAGTACTTC
TRBJ1-2 TRBD1 few TRBV6-1 CASRGDRDYGYTF TGTGCCAGCAGAGGCGACAGGGACTATGGCTACACCTTC
TRBJ2-7 - few TRBV29-1 CSVLGGYEQYF TGCAGCGTTCTCGGTGGTTACGAGCAGTACTTC
TRBJ2-1 - many TRBV18 CASSPLVRGEQFF TGTGCCAGCTCACCGCTAGTCCGGGGTGAGCAGTTCTTC
TRBJ2-5 TRBD2 - TRBV15 CATSRVKLAGGEETQYF TGTGCCACCAGCAGAGTTAAGCTAGCGGGGGGAGAGGAGACCCAGTACTTC
TRBJ2-1 - - TRBV12-3/TRBV12-4 CASGLGQIGDEQFF TGTGCCAGCGGTTTAGGTCAAATCGGCGATGAGCAGTTCTTC